This T cell receptor (beta chain) emerged from a study of cytomegalovirus exposure and HLA in healthy donors. General study findings and limits: Reports showed the classifier diagnosing cytomegalovirus status with high specificity and sensitivity. Sequencing probably produced one cluster of sequence variants that were highly shared. Most of the TCR beta V segments (in an earlier analysis) were productive either about 87% or about 30% of the time. Approximately 160 TCR beta chains were listed as cytomegalovirus-associated.

The primer mix had 60 Vbeta and 13 Jbeta primers. Repertoires were generated with immunoSEQ multiplex PCR, while TCRdb's copy carries only in-frame clones and drops some. The table lists approximately 79,000 clones, 60% to 85% of them singletons. Of note for this clone: Its cognate antigen is unknown.

Germline CDR1 and CDR2: SGHRS and YFSETQ. V dropped 7 bases and J dropped 7; count of bases not matched to a gene: 13. This CDR3 spans 15 amino acids. The receptor was derived from a man between 40 and 49 years old in good health and CMV-seronegative. Material: PBMCs. The chain uses TRBV5-1 and TRBJ1-2; 10 nucleotides line up with TRBD1. The CDR3 region is CASGGTGAFLGGYTF. CDR3 coding DNA: TGCGCCAGCGGAGGGACAGGGGCTTTCTTGGGTGGCTACACCTTC.